Listed here are 8 T cell receptor beta chains from one sample, sequenced in a study of CD8 T cells in Susac syndrome (dated by TCRdb to between 2018 and 2020). The library was built by means of the immunoSEQ multiplex PCR assay. RNA was extracted using the RNeasy kit, and roughly 0.45 to 1 ug of the RNA was reverse transcribed with random hexamers. TCRdb reworked the public reads: Q25 trimming with fastp, MiXCR clone assembly, productive beta chains retained. Here each entry gathers all rows of one CDR3 protein and keeps the most common genes and DNA. In this sample the table shows around 270,000 distinct CDR3 sequences, roughly 85% of which occur a single time. The ten largest clones represent roughly 0.21% of the sample. The sequencing input was CD8+ T cells from PBMCs. The receptors here all came from a human donor with multiple sclerosis.

The rearrangement uses TRBV7-9 and TRBJ2-7, with D possibly being TRBD1 or TRBD2 (5 bases each). V was pared by 5 bases and J by 2 bases, with 10 bases between. CDR1 and CDR2 from the germline V gene are SEHNR and FQNEAQ (reference sequence). CDR3 length: 13 residues. The CDR3 sequence is CASSTGPTYEQYF. DNA for the CDR3: TGTGCCAGCAGCACGGGGCCCACCTACGAGCAGTACTTC.

V and J are TRBV19 and TRBJ2-7; 11 bases map to TRBD2. V trimming: 3 bases; J trimming: 0 bases; junction bases outside the gene matches: 13. Germline-derived CDR1 and CDR2 are LNHDA and SQIVND (reference sequence). The CDR3 is 19 amino acids. The CDR3 DNA is TGTGCCAGTAGTATCGCTCACCGGCTAGCGGGAGGTTACTCCTACGAGCAGTACTTC. This encodes CASSIAHRLAGGYSYEQYF.

This chain connects TRBV19 to TRBJ2-1, with 9 bases fitting TRBD2. CDR1 and CDR2 (germline): LNHDA, SQIVND (reference sequence). Trimming removed 6 bases from V and 3 bases from J; junction bases left unmatched: 6. The CDR3 loop spans 15 amino acids. CDR3 sequence: CASSPGSGSYNEQFF. CDR3 bases: TGTGCCAGTAGCCCGGGTAGCGGGAGCTACAATGAGCAGTTCTTC.

The CDR3, as DNA: TGCAGTGCTAGAGAATGGCCGACTAGCGGGGCAAACAATGAGCAGTTCTTC. Residues: CSAREWPTSGANNEQFF. This chain connects TRBV20-1 to TRBJ2-1, with 11 nucleotides matching TRBD2. Trimming at V came to 0 bases and at J to 5 bases, leaving 9 bases not matched to a gene. Germline lookup yields CDR1 DFQATT and CDR2 SNEGSKA (reference sequence). CDR3 size: 17 residues.

This clonotype showed up just a few times. The chain joins TRBV12-3 or TRBV12-4 to TRBJ1-5; D perhaps matches TRBD1 (5 bases). V shed 1 base and J shed 3 bases, with 7 bases lying between them. This CDR3 spans 14 amino acids. In nucleotides, the CDR3 is TGTGCCAGCAGTTTAGGGGGCATCAATCAGCCCCAGCATTTT. This gives the protein CASSLGGINQPQHF.

The rearrangement joins TRBV4-3 to TRBJ2-7; D is perhaps TRBD2 (6 bases). Germline-derived CDR1 and CDR2 are LGHNA and YSLEER. The CDR3 runs 14 residues. Trimming took 0 bases from V and 5 from J, leaving 11 bases between them. The CDR3 DNA sequence: TGCGCCAGCAGCCAAGATCGGGGGTTGGACGAGCAGTACTTC. Translation: CASSQDRGLDEQYF.

This clonotype was seen many times. CDR3 amino acids: CASSLEGYEQYF. CDR3 DNA: TGTGCCAGCAGCTTGGAGGGCTACGAGCAGTACTTC. V and J are TRBV28 and TRBJ2-7, with a weak D call TRBD2 (6 bases). Germline V gene sequence: CDR1 MDHEN, CDR2 SYDVKM. Trimming removed 6 bases at V and 3 bases at J, with 9 bases between. The CDR3 extends over 12 amino acids. Filled out from reference TRBV28 and TRBJ2-7, the complete variable domain reads DVKVTQSSRYLVKRTGEKVFLECVQDMDHENMFWYRQDPGLGLRLIYFSYDVKMKEKGDIPEGYSVSREKKERFSLILESASTNQTSMYLCASSLEGYEQYFGPGTRLTVT.

The V and J genes are TRBV20-1 and TRBJ1-1; D is perhaps TRBD1 (5 bases). V shed 0 bases and J shed 3 bases, with 14 bases lying between them. The germline V gene has CDR1 DFQATT and CDR2 SNEGSKA (reference sequence). This CDR3 is built from 15 residues. The CDR3 here is CSARDPRLGDTEAFF. The DNA of the CDR3 is TGCAGTGCTAGAGATCCGCGACTGGGGGACACTGAAGCTTTCTTT.